This passage covers 7 T cell receptor beta chains from one sample sequenced in a study of cytotoxic CD8 clonotypes in ibrutinib-treated CLL. Sequencing used immunoSEQ multiplex PCR; TCRdb keeps in-frame clones, though not all of them. Altogether some 140,000 clones are present, under 95% being singletons, with the ten largest covering less than 14%. The starting material was PBMCs, obtained after 12 months of ibrutinib treatment. All receptors derive from a human donor with chronic lymphocytic leukemia.

This sequence joins TRBV19 and TRBJ1-5, with a possible D match to TRBD1 (5 bases). Germline V gene data show CDR1 as LNHDA and CDR2 as SQIVND (reference sequence). The V and J ends lost 5 bases and 5 bases respectively, with 22 bases between them. The CDR3 extends over 17 amino acids. Written as DNA, the CDR3 is TGTGCCAGTAGTCGGGGGATGACAGTCGGGATTTATCAGCCCCAGCATTTT. It is translated as CASSRGMTVGIYQPQHF. The whole variable domain, filled in from reference TRBV19 and TRBJ1-5, reads DGGITQSPKYLFRKEGQNVTLSCEQNLNHDAMYWYRQDPGQGLRLIYYSQIVNDFQKGDIAEGYSVSREKKESFPLTVTSAQKNPTAFYLCASSRGMTVGIYQPQHFGDGTRLSIL.

This chain connects TRBV7-9 to TRBJ2-7, with a tentative D call TRBD1 (5 bases). Trimming took off 5 bases at V and 3 bases at J, with 11 bases between the two ends. Germline assignment: CDR1 SEHNR and CDR2 FQNEAQ (reference sequence). This CDR3 is 13 amino acids long. The CDR3 DNA reads as TGTGCCAGCAGCATGGGGCTGAACTACGAGCAGTACTTC. Translating it yields CASSMGLNYEQYF.

V and J are TRBV5-1 and TRBJ1-1; D unresolved. Per the germline V gene, CDR1 is SGHRS and CDR2 is YFSETQ. Trimming pared 1 base from V and 1 base from J, leaving 8 bases between. The CDR3 covers 14 residues. As DNA, the CDR3 is TGCGCCAGCAGCTTGTTAGCGGGGAACACTGAAGCTTTCTTT. Protein product: CASSLLAGNTEAFF.

The chain recombines TRBV5-4 with TRBJ1-1; D is possibly TRBD1 (6 bases). V was trimmed by 2 bases and J by 0 bases, leaving 23 bases between them. Germline V gene sequence: CDR1 SGHNT, CDR2 YYREEE (reference sequence). The CDR3 is made up of 19 amino acids. The CDR3 sequence is CASSFQTIQGPTMNTEAFF. The CDR3, as DNA: TGTGCCAGCAGCTTCCAGACGATACAGGGACCCACCATGAACACTGAAGCTTTCTTT. Based on the CDR3 plus reference TRBV5-4 and TRBJ1-1, the full variable domain is ETGVTQSPTHLIKTRGQQVTLRCSSQSGHNTVSWYQQALGQGPQFIFQYYREEENGRGNFPPRFSGLQFPNYSSELNVNALELDDSALYLCASSFQTIQGPTMNTEAFFGQGTRLTVV.

V usage is TRBV28 and J usage is TRBJ2-7; a possible D gene is TRBD2 (5 bases). Trimming removed 4 bases at V and 2 bases at J, with 18 bases between. The CDR3 sequence is 16 residues long. The germline V gene has CDR1 MDHEN and CDR2 SYDVKM. The CDR3 loop reads CASSSQTTILTYEQYF. CDR3 DNA sequence: TGTGCCAGCAGTTCGCAGACTACCATCTTGACCTACGAGCAGTACTTC.

For the CDR3, the DNA is TGTGCCATCAGTGCACTAACAGGGGGCGACACCGGGGAGCTGTTTTTT. As protein: CAISALTGGDTGELFF. The J gene is TRBJ2-2, the V gene TRBV10-3, with 9 bases matching TRBD1. The CDR3 consists of 16 residues. Germline CDR1 and CDR2: ENHRY and SYGVKD. Trimming took 4 bases from V and 3 from J; bases not matched to a gene: 6.

The chain has TRBV27 and TRBJ1-2; D is ambiguous. CDR3 length equals 12 residues. Germline lookup yields CDR1 MNHEY and CDR2 SMNVEV (reference sequence). The germline V and J ends were trimmed by 3 bases and 2 bases, with 4 bases remaining between them. The CDR3 sequence is CASSFGNYGYTF. The DNA of the CDR3 is TGTGCCAGCAGTTTCGGAAACTATGGCTACACCTTC.